The 11 T cell receptor beta chains presented below share a single source sample, sequenced in a study of blood T cell repertoires in COVID-19. TCRdb's table, derived via immunoSEQ multiplex PCR, lists solely in-frame clones and lacks some. The data hold some 220,000 clones, with around four fifths observed a single time. Sequenced material: peripheral blood. The receptor source for this set is a woman aged 55-70 years who had recovered from COVID-19.

A word on this clone: Germline and junction disagree at one end, which may indicate a read error. The chain is built from TRBV7-9 and TRBJ1-5; D not resolved. The CDR3 runs 12 residues. Germline V gene sequence: CDR1 SEHNR, CDR2 FQNEAQ (reference sequence). CDR3 region: CASSSSDQPQHF. The DNA for the CDR3 is TGTGCCAGCAGCTCTAGCGATCAGCCCCAGCATTTT.

The chain links TRBV2 to TRBJ2-1; 14 positions match TRBD2. V lost 2 bases, J lost 5 bases, and 11 bases stayed unmatched. CDR3 length equals 19 residues. Germline V gives CDR1 SNHLY, CDR2 FYNNEI. Written as DNA, the CDR3 is TGTGCCAGCAGTGAACCCTGGACTAGCGGGGGGCGCTGGAACAATGAGCAGTTCTTC. It codes for CASSEPWTSGGRWNNEQFF.

This rearrangement joins TRBV5-1 to TRBJ2-1; 7 positions match TRBD1. This CDR3 region has 15 residues. The germline gives CDR1 SGHRS, CDR2 YFSETQ. The trim removed 4 bases at V and 0 bases at J, leaving 4 bases unmatched. DNA of the CDR3: TGCGCCAGCAGCGAGGGACAGAGCTCCTACAATGAGCAGTTCTTC. It translates to CASSEGQSSYNEQFF.

This clone has a handful of counts. The V and J genes are TRBV7-9 and TRBJ2-1; TRBD2 matches 9 bases. J gave up 4 bases and V 5 bases, and 9 bases lay outside the gene matches. The CDR3 runs to 16 residues. The germline gives CDR1 SEHNR, CDR2 FQNEAQ (reference sequence). As DNA, the CDR3 is TGTGCCAGCAGCCCCGTGACTAGCGGCGATTACAATGAGCAGTTCTTC. It codes for CASSPVTSGDYNEQFF.

The chain links TRBV5-1 to TRBJ1-5; D is possibly TRBD1 (5 bases). Germline V gives CDR1 SGHRS, CDR2 YFSETQ. This CDR3 has 14 amino acids. Trimming pared 2 bases from V and 4 bases from J, leaving 10 bases between. CDR3 DNA sequence: TGCGCCAGCAGCTTACTTACAGGTAATCAGCCCCAGCATTTT. This codes for CASSLLTGNQPQHF. The full variable domain, its missing parts supplied by reference TRBV5-1 and TRBJ1-5, is KAGVTQTPRYLIKTRGQQVTLSCSPISGHRSVSWYQQTPGQGLQFLFEYFSETQRNKGNFPGRFSGRQFSNSRSEMNVSTLELGDSALYLCASSLLTGNQPQHFGDGTRLSIL.

The chain uses TRBV7-9 and TRBJ1-4; D gene ambiguous. This CDR3 has 14 residues. V lost 5 bases and J 7 bases, leaving 14 bases between the germline ends. Germline CDR1 and CDR2: SEHNR and FQNEAQ (reference sequence). Here the CDR3 DNA reads TGTGCCAGCAGCCCTCGCCCGAGCGGTGAAAAACTGTTTTTT. Translated, it gives CASSPRPSGEKLFF.

As concerns this clone: The sample holds other DNA sequences that translate to the same CDR3. The chain has TRBV3-1 (or the pseudogene TRBV3-2) and TRBJ2-5; perhaps TRBD1 as D (5 bases). The CDR3 is 12 residues long. The ends were cut back, 3 bases at V and 5 bases at J, with 7 bases in the middle. Germline assignment: CDR1 LGHDT and CDR2 YNNKEL (reference sequence). The CDR3 loop is CASSHRVETQYF. The DNA of the CDR3 is TGTGCCAGCAGCCACAGGGTTGAGACCCAGTACTTC.

The chain employs TRBV6-5 and TRBJ2-3; possibly TRBD1 for D (5 bases). Germline V CDR1 and CDR2: MNHEY, SVGAGI. The CDR3 loop spans 13 amino acids. V was pared by 2 bases and J by 5 bases, with 8 bases between. The CDR3 loop is CASSYVDRDTQYF. For the CDR3, the DNA is TGTGCCAGCAGTTACGTTGACAGAGATACGCAGTATTTT.

This clone was seen a handful of times. The J gene is TRBJ2-3, the V gene TRBV9; 10 bases fit TRBD2. CDR1 SGDLS and CDR2 YYNGEE come from the germline V gene. This CDR3 spans 16 amino acids. J was trimmed by 2 bases and V by 3 bases; bases with no gene match: 6. The CDR3 here is CASSERTSGLTDTQYF. As DNA, the CDR3 is TGTGCCAGCAGCGAGCGGACTAGCGGCCTCACAGATACGCAGTATTTT.

This clone was observed once. The V and J genes are TRBV7-8 and TRBJ2-7, with a possible D match to TRBD1 (6 bases). The germline V gene has CDR1 SGHVS and CDR2 FQNEAQ. The CDR3 consists of 15 residues. Trimming removed 1 base from V and 4 bases from J, with 14 bases in between. The CDR3 DNA follows: TGTGCCAGCAGCTTAGAACAGGGAAGCGCGTACGAGCAGTACTTC. Protein sequence: CASSLEQGSAYEQYF.

The V gene is TRBV12-3 or TRBV12-4, the J gene TRBJ1-2; TRBD1 aligns across 8 bases. V lost 4 bases and J lost 8; bases outside the gene matches: 6. The CDR3 has 13 residues. The CDR3 loop is CASSSGTGRGYTF. DNA of the CDR3: TGTGCCAGCAGTTCCGGGACAGGACGCGGCTACACCTTC.